This T cell receptor beta chain appears in the sequencing data of a study of cytomegalovirus exposure and HLA in healthy donors. In its sample, this clone was seen a few times. Its target is not known. Germline V lookup: CDR1 MDHEN, CDR2 SYDVKM. After removal of 5 bases from V and 4 bases from J, the junction contained 10 bases not matched to a gene. The CDR3 spans 15 residues. PCR involved 60 Vbeta and 13 Jbeta primers. The table came from immunoSEQ multiplex PCR; TCRdb's copy has only in-frame clones and leaves some out. The sample holds more than 85,000 clones, around 15% seen once. Study-level points and caveats: Links to common viral pathogens appeared, in a later analysis, for several of the most significant clusters. Cytomegalovirus association was assigned to approximately 180 TCR beta chains.

The sample was PBMCs. The rearrangement joins TRBV28 to TRBJ1-2; 7 bases map to TRBD1. This clonotype was obtained from a female donor in good health and CMV-seronegative. As DNA, the CDR3 is TGTGCCAGCAGTCCCTCTGACAGGGATGGCTATGGCTACACCTTC. Its translation is CASSPSDRDGYGYTF.